This passage covers 15 T cell receptor beta chains from one sample sequenced in a study of blood T cell repertoires in COVID-19. Repertoires were generated with immunoSEQ multiplex PCR, while TCRdb's copy carries only in-frame clones and drops some. The profile shows about 100,000 clones, roughly 84% of them singletons. What was sequenced was peripheral blood. Receptor source: a man between 65 and 79 years old with active or convalescent COVID-19.

The CDR3 loop reads CASSPPGRGRPDTQYF. The CDR3 DNA reads as TGTGCCAGCTCACCGCCCGGTAGGGGGCGGCCAGATACGCAGTATTTT. The chain employs TRBV18 and TRBJ2-3, with 7 bases fitting TRBD1. Trimming cost V 3 bases and J 4 bases; bases outside gene matches: 10. There are 16 residues in the CDR3. CDR1 and CDR2 (germline): KGHSH, LQKENI.

This clone was seen once. This chain joins TRBV7-2 and TRBJ2-3; D perhaps matches TRBD2 (7 bases). V lost 4 bases to trimming and J lost 5 bases, with 19 bases between them. Germline V gene lookup returns CDR1 SGHTA and CDR2 FQGNSA. The CDR3 sequence is 16 residues long. DNA for the CDR3: TGTGCCAGCAGCTCCACCGTGGGGGGGCAGGTAGATACGCAGTATTTT. It specifies CASSSTVGGQVDTQYF.

This rearrangement joins TRBV6-5 to TRBJ1-6; perhaps TRBD1 as D (5 bases). The V end was cut by 6 bases, the J end by 9 bases, with 18 bases between. The CDR3 spans 15 residues. The germline V gene encodes CDR1 MNHEY and CDR2 SVGAGI. The CDR3 nucleotides are TGTGCCAGCAGGCCCCCCGGGCAGGGAACTTCACCCCTCCACTTT. Its protein is CASRPPGQGTSPLHF.

In its sample, this clone was seen once. The gene calls are TRBV6-6 and TRBJ2-5, with a possible D match to TRBD2 (5 bases). Germline lookup yields CDR1 MNHNY and CDR2 SVGAGI (reference sequence). V was cut by 8 bases and J by 0 bases, with 16 bases left in between. This CDR3 has 15 residues. The CDR3 loop is CASLRGDPYQETQYF. The CDR3, as DNA: TGTGCCAGCCTTCGGGGAGACCCGTACCAAGAGACCCAGTACTTC.

V gene TRBV2 combines with J gene TRBJ1-5; a weak D match, TRBD1 (5 bases). The length of the CDR3 is 15 residues. The V end was cut by 5 bases, the J end by 2 bases, with 13 bases between. Per the germline V gene, CDR1 is SNHLY and CDR2 is FYNNEI. The CDR3 DNA is TGTGCCAGCAGTCCCGAGCAGGGCGGCAATCAGCCCCAGCATTTT. As protein: CASSPEQGGNQPQHF.

The chain has TRBV7-8 and TRBJ1-6; TRBD1 matches 7 bases. Germline V lookup: CDR1 SGHVS, CDR2 FQNEAQ. V shed 5 bases, J shed 10 bases, and the junction held 8 bases outside the gene matches. The CDR3 length is 14 residues. CDR3 region: CASSRDNRGSPLHF. As DNA, the CDR3 is TGTGCCAGCAGCCGTGATAACAGGGGATCACCCCTCCACTTT.

V is TRBV9 and J is TRBJ1-2; TRBD1 agrees at 8 bases. CDR1 SGDLS and CDR2 YYNGEE come from the germline V gene. CDR3 size: 14 residues. With 0 bases clipped from V and 7 bases from J, the junction kept 5 bases outside the gene matches. The CDR3 region is CASSVDRGSGGYTF. Here the CDR3 DNA reads TGTGCCAGCAGCGTAGACAGGGGGAGCGGTGGCTACACCTTC.

The genes are TRBV5-1 and TRBJ1-1, with D unclear. There are 13 residues in the CDR3. Deletions cut 4 bases from V and 4 bases from J, with 11 bases between. Per the germline V gene, CDR1 is SGHRS and CDR2 is YFSETQ. CDR3 DNA sequence: TGCGCCAGCAGCCTACATTGGGCCACTGAAGCTTTCTTT. Amino acids: CASSLHWATEAFF. Full variable domain (missing parts from reference TRBV5-1 and TRBJ1-1): KAGVTQTPRYLIKTRGQQVTLSCSPISGHRSVSWYQQTPGQGLQFLFEYFSETQRNKGNFPGRFSGRQFSNSRSEMNVSTLELGDSALYLCASSLHWATEAFFGQGTRLTVV.

The chain recombines TRBV7-9 with TRBJ1-2; D is perhaps TRBD1 (6 bases). This CDR3 has 14 amino acids. Germline V gene data show CDR1 as SEHNR and CDR2 as FQNEAQ (reference sequence). Trimming pared 1 base from V and 5 bases from J, leaving 11 bases between. Here the CDR3 DNA reads TGTGCCAGCAGCTTAGAACAGGGTGGATATGGCTACACCTTC. Amino acid sequence: CASSLEQGGYGYTF.

This chain connects TRBV6-2 or TRBV6-3 to TRBJ2-1; 8 bases align to TRBD2. In germline, CDR1 is MNHEY, CDR2 SVGEGT. This CDR3 is 16 amino acids long. V gave up 4 bases and J gave up 10 bases; unmatched junction bases: 15. The CDR3 sequence is CASSSPGTRTIGEQFF. The CDR3 DNA reads TGTGCCAGCAGTTCCCCGGGGACTAGGACCATTGGGGAGCAGTTCTTC.

The chain employs TRBV2 and TRBJ1-2; possibly TRBD1 for D (6 bases). This CDR3 has 12 residues. The germline V and J ends were trimmed by 3 bases and 12 bases, with 14 bases remaining between them. The germline gives CDR1 SNHLY, CDR2 FYNNEI. The CDR3 loop reads CASSERGGVHTF. The DNA of the CDR3 is TGTGCCAGCAGTGAGAGAGGGGGGGTCCACACCTTC.

V usage is TRBV28 and J usage is TRBJ1-5, with D possibly TRBD1 on 5 matching bases. The CDR3 spans 16 residues. CDR1 and CDR2 from the germline V gene are MDHEN and SYDVKM. Trimming cost V 6 bases and J 2 bases, with 17 bases left between them. CDR3 residues: CASRPGGGRGNQPQHF. The CDR3 DNA follows: TGTGCCAGCAGACCTGGGGGGGGTCGGGGCAATCAGCCCCAGCATTTT.

This clone showed up just once. The genes are TRBV18 and TRBJ1-5; no clear D gene. Germline lookup yields CDR1 KGHSH and CDR2 LQKENI. The ends were cut back, 4 bases at V and 0 bases at J, with 4 bases in the middle. The CDR3 sequence is 13 residues long. The CDR3 protein is CASSHSSNQPQHF. The DNA of the CDR3 is TGTGCCAGCTCACACTCTAGCAATCAGCCCCAGCATTTT.

The chain links TRBV5-4 to TRBJ1-2; D may be TRBD1 (5 bases). The CDR3 runs 13 residues. Germline V gene lookup returns CDR1 SGHNT and CDR2 YYREEE (reference sequence). V was pared by 1 base and J by 11 bases, with 15 bases between. The CDR3 reads CASSLTRGGTYTF. The CDR3 DNA follows: TGTGCCAGCAGCTTGACACGGGGGGGTACTTACACCTTC. The whole variable domain, remainder taken from reference TRBV5-4 and TRBJ1-2, is ETGVTQSPTHLIKTRGQQVTLRCSSQSGHNTVSWYQQALGQGPQFIFQYYREEENGRGNFPPRFSGLQFPNYSSELNVNALELDDSALYLCASSLTRGGTYTFGSGTRLTVV.

The rearrangement joins TRBV30 to TRBJ1-1; D gene ambiguous. Germline V gene data show CDR1 as GTSNPN and CDR2 as SVGIG (reference sequence). This CDR3 spans 12 amino acids. V lost 2 bases and J lost 3, with 7 bases in between. The CDR3 loop is CAWSSGDTEAFF. The CDR3, as DNA: TGTGCCTGGAGTTCTGGAGACACTGAAGCTTTCTTT. Combining the CDR3 with reference TRBV30 and TRBJ1-1 gives the whole variable domain SQTIHQWPATLVQPVGSPLSLECTVEGTSNPNLYWYRQAAGRGLQLLFYSVGIGQISSEVPQNLSASRPQDRQFILSSKKLLLSDSGFYLCAWSSGDTEAFFGQGTRLTVV.